This T cell receptor (beta chain) was recorded in a study of shared clonotypes between healthy human individuals. Libraries were prepared by immunoSEQ multiplex PCR; TCRdb keeps only in-frame clonotypes and omits some of them. The sample comprises millions of clones, approximately 95% of which are singletons, and about 0.39% rests with the top ten. The germline V and J ends were trimmed by 2 bases and 5 bases, with 13 bases remaining between them. Germline V gene sequence: CDR1 SEHNR, CDR2 FQNEAQ (reference sequence). This CDR3 contains 14 residues. The rearrangement uses TRBV7-9 and TRBJ2-7, with D possibly TRBD1 on 6 matching bases. The specimen was naive CD4+ T cells from PBMCs. Subset indicated: CD45RA+ positively selected. The receptor was isolated from a man in his late teens or twenties in good health. Some clones in this sample may be carry-over from other donors' samples. The CDR3 protein is CASSLRGGNDEQYF. The CDR3 coding sequence is TGTGCCAGCAGCTTAAGAGGGGGTAATGACGAGCAGTACTTC.